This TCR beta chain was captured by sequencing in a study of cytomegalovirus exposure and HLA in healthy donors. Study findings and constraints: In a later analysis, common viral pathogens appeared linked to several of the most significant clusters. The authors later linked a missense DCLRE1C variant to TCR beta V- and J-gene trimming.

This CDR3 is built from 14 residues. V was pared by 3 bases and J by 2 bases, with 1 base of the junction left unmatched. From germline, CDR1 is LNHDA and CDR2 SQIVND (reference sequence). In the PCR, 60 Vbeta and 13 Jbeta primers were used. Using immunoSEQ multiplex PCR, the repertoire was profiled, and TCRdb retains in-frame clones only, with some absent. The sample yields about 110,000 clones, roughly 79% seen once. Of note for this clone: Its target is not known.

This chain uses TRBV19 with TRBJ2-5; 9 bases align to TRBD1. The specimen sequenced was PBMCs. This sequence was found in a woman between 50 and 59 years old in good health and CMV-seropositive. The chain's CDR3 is CASSMGTGQETQYF. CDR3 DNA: TGTGCCAGTAGTATGGGGACAGGGCAAGAGACCCAGTACTTC.